Listed below are T cell receptor beta chains from one sample, sequenced in a study of shared clonotypes between healthy human individuals. Here immunoSEQ multiplex PCR was the method, and the copy in TCRdb shows in-frame clones only, minus some. The table lists hundreds of thousands of clones, around 93% of them singletons. The sequenced sample consisted of naive CD8+ T cells sorted from blood. Receptor source: a man in his thirties or forties in good health. CDR3s include the opening cysteine and the closing phenylalanine or tryptophan. A D gene is named only where the DNA matches it firmly. Clone size is given for some rows only: seen once, a few or many times, or a class if the clone is expanded.

J: TRBJ2-2
V: TRBV12-5
D: -
size: -
CDR3: CASARGDINTGELFF
DNA: TGTGCTAGTGCCCGGGGGGACATTAACACCGGGGAGCTGTTTTTT

J: TRBJ1-4
V: TRBV6-1
D: -
size: -
CDR3: CASSEGFATNEKLFF
DNA: TGTGCCAGCAGTGAAGGGTTTGCAACTAATGAAAAACTGTTTTTT

J: TRBJ2-5
V: TRBV25-1
D: TRBD2
size: once
CDR3: CASSELLAGVSETQYF
DNA: TGTGCCAGCAGTGAATTGCTAGCGGGAGTATCAGAGACCCAGTACTTC

J: TRBJ2-7
V: TRBV19
D: TRBD2
size: -
CDR3: CASSIRAGGIEQYF
DNA: TGTGCCAGTAGTATACGAGCGGGAGGGATCGAGCAGTACTTC

J: TRBJ2-5
V: TRBV15
D: -
size: -
CDR3: CATSRDRGGETQYF
DNA: TGTGCCACCAGCAGAGACAGGGGTGGAGAGACCCAGTACTTC

J: TRBJ2-7
V: TRBV5-1
D: -
size: -
CDR3: CASSSGIDFWEQYF
DNA: TGCGCCAGCAGCTCCGGCATTGACTTCTGGGAGCAGTACTTC

J: TRBJ2-1
V: TRBV7-2
D: -
size: -
CDR3: CASSLAGTYNEQFF
DNA: TGTGCCAGCAGCTTAGCGGGGACTTACAATGAGCAGTTCTTC

J: TRBJ2-2
V: TRBV4-3
D: -
size: once
CDR3: CASSQDRENTGELFF
DNA: TGCGCCAGCAGCCAAGACCGCGAAAACACCGGGGAGCTGTTTTTT

J: TRBJ2-1
V: TRBV6-5
D: TRBD1
size: -
CDR3: CASSWTGVHNEQFF
DNA: TGTGCCAGCAGTTGGACAGGGGTTCACAATGAGCAGTTCTTC

J: TRBJ2-7
V: TRBV6-6
D: -
size: -
CDR3: CASSYSTVGGYEQYF
DNA: TGTGCCAGCAGTTACTCGACTGTCGGTGGCTACGAGCAGTACTTC

J: TRBJ2-7
V: TRBV2
D: -
size: -
CDR3: CASSGTAEQYF
DNA: TGTGCCAGCAGTGGGACAGCCGAGCAGTACTTC

J: TRBJ2-2
V: TRBV28
D: -
size: -
CDR3: CASRPGDRNTGELFF
DNA: TGTGCCAGCAGACCAGGGGACCGAAACACCGGGGAGCTGTTTTTT

J: TRBJ2-1
V: TRBV7-9
D: -
size: -
CDR3: CASSSDSGGTLYDEQFF
DNA: TGTGCCAGCAGCTCCGATTCTGGGGGGACTCTTTACGATGAGCAGTTCTTC

J: TRBJ1-4
V: TRBV19
D: TRBD1
size: -
CDR3: CASSVFGLGQDASEKLFF
DNA: TGTGCCAGTAGTGTCTTCGGCCTGGGACAGGACGCGTCCGAAAAACTGTTTTTT

J: TRBJ2-2
V: TRBV18
D: -
size: -
CDR3: CASRGTGELFF
DNA: TGTGCCAGTCGGGGGACCGGGGAGCTGTTTTTT

J: TRBJ1-2
V: TRBV9
D: -
size: -
CDR3: CASYDFNYGYTF
DNA: TGTGCCAGCTATGACTTCAACTATGGCTACACCTTC

J: TRBJ2-7
V: TRBV4-2
D: -
size: -
CDR3: CASSQVGYEQYF
DNA: TGTGCCAGCAGCCAGGTTGGTTACGAGCAGTACTTC

J: TRBJ2-7
V: TRBV27
D: TRBD1
size: -
CDR3: CASSLGQALGEQYF
DNA: TGTGCCAGCAGTTTGGGACAGGCCTTAGGCGAGCAGTACTTC

J: TRBJ2-7
V: TRBV2
D: -
size: -
CDR3: CASSVEGGYEQYF
DNA: TGTGCCAGCAGTGTGGAGGGCGGCTACGAGCAGTACTTC

J: TRBJ2-3
V: TRBV6-5
D: -
size: -
CDR3: CASSYGYTDTQYF
DNA: TGTGCCAGCAGTTACGGGTACACAGATACGCAGTATTTT

J: TRBJ2-3
V: TRBV4-1
D: TRBD2
size: once
CDR3: CASSQAHRRERGDTQYF
DNA: TGCGCCAGCAGCCAAGCTCACAGGCGAGAGCGGGGGGATACGCAGTATTTT

J: TRBJ2-1
V: TRBV7-7
D: TRBD2
size: -
CDR3: CASSPREGSYNEQFF
DNA: TGTGCCAGCAGCCCTCGGGAGGGCTCCTACAATGAGCAGTTCTTC

J: TRBJ1-4
V: TRBV6-5
D: -
size: -
CDR3: CASSKWNSGGEKLFF
DNA: TGTGCCAGCAGCAAGTGGAACTCGGGAGGTGAAAAACTGTTTTTT

J: TRBJ2-2
V: TRBV9
D: -
size: -
CDR3: CASSPWGTGELFF
DNA: TGTGCCAGCAGCCCGTGGGGCACCGGGGAGCTGTTTTTT

J: TRBJ1-3
V: TRBV6-6
D: -
size: -
CDR3: CASNHRSGNTIYF
DNA: TGTGCCAGCAATCACCGGTCTGGAAACACCATATATTTT

J: TRBJ2-1
V: TRBV6-6
D: TRBD2
size: -
CDR3: CASSYNRPSGYNEQFF
DNA: TGTGCCAGCAGTTACAATAGGCCTAGCGGGTACAATGAGCAGTTCTTC

J: TRBJ2-1
V: TRBV7-6
D: -
size: -
CDR3: CASSSPEGGPYNEQFF
DNA: TGTGCCAGCAGCTCCCCCGAGGGGGGGCCCTACAATGAGCAGTTCTTC

J: TRBJ2-7
V: TRBV7-2
D: TRBD2
size: -
CDR3: CASSSWTSYEQYF
DNA: TGTGCCAGCAGCTCCTGGACTAGCTACGAGCAGTACTTC

J: TRBJ1-2
V: TRBV6-6
D: -
size: few
CDR3: CASEGHLNYGYTF
DNA: TGTGCCAGCGAGGGACACCTCAACTATGGCTACACCTTC

J: TRBJ1-4
V: TRBV15
D: -
size: -
CDR3: CATSRGPFGVSEKLFF
DNA: TGTGCCACCAGCAGAGGGCCGTTTGGGGTATCGGAAAAACTGTTTTTT

J: TRBJ2-7
V: TRBV10-1
D: TRBD2
size: few
CDR3: CASSSHERELGEQYF
DNA: TGCGCCAGCAGCAGCCACGAGCGGGAGCTAGGGGAGCAGTACTTC

J: TRBJ1-1
V: TRBV5-1
D: -
size: -
CDR3: CASSDGGGGRTEAFF
DNA: TGCGCCAGCAGCGATGGTGGAGGGGGGCGCACTGAAGCTTTCTTT

J: TRBJ2-1
V: TRBV9
D: TRBD2
size: -
CDR3: CASSVGTSGNDEQFF
DNA: TGTGCCAGCAGCGTAGGGACTAGCGGGAATGATGAGCAGTTCTTC

J: TRBJ1-3
V: TRBV7-8
D: TRBD1
size: -
CDR3: CASSSGDRGIENTIYF
DNA: TGTGCCAGCAGCTCCGGGGACAGGGGGATAGAAAACACCATATATTTT

J: TRBJ1-2
V: TRBV7-9
D: TRBD1
size: -
CDR3: CASSAPGQKFFGYTF
DNA: TGTGCCAGCAGCGCCCCGGGACAGAAATTTTTTGGCTACACCTTC

J: TRBJ2-3
V: TRBV7-8
D: -
size: -
CDR3: CASNPSRRLYTDTQYF
DNA: TGTGCCAGCAACCCTAGCCGGAGACTGTACACAGATACGCAGTATTTT

J: TRBJ2-1
V: TRBV19
D: TRBD2
size: -
CDR3: CASSAGAHEQFF
DNA: TGTGCCAGTAGCGCGGGAGCCCATGAGCAGTTCTTC

J: TRBJ2-2
V: TRBV19
D: -
size: once
CDR3: CATGRQDRNTGELFF
DNA: TGTGCCACGGGTAGACAGGACCGGAACACCGGGGAGCTGTTTTTT

J: TRBJ2-2
V: TRBV4-1
D: TRBD2
size: -
CDR3: CASSPLGQRGQNTGELFF
DNA: TGCGCCAGCAGCCCCCTGGGTCAGCGGGGCCAGAACACCGGGGAGCTGTTTTTT

J: TRBJ2-1
V: TRBV19
D: TRBD2
size: once
CDR3: CASSYDSGRYNEQFF
DNA: TGTGCCAGTAGCTACGACAGCGGGAGATACAATGAGCAGTTCTTC

J: TRBJ2-1
V: TRBV7-9
D: -
size: -
CDR3: CASSLTAVGLDEQFF
DNA: TGTGCCAGCAGCTTAACTGCGGTGGGGTTAGATGAGCAGTTCTTC

J: TRBJ2-7
V: TRBV29-1
D: -
size: -
CDR3: CSVFMVGTLPYEQYF
DNA: TGCAGCGTGTTTATGGTCGGGACACTGCCCTACGAGCAGTACTTC

J: TRBJ2-1
V: TRBV21-1
D: -
size: -
CDR3: CASSKTLGGVYNEQFF
DNA: TGTGCCAGCAGCAAAACGCTCGGGGGGGTCTACAATGAGCAGTTCTTC

J: TRBJ2-7
V: TRBV28
D: TRBD1
size: -
CDR3: CASSSGQGAYEQYF
DNA: TGTGCCAGCAGTTCCGGACAGGGAGCCTACGAGCAGTACTTC

J: TRBJ2-1
V: TRBV27
D: -
size: -
CDR3: CASSLSPYNEQFF
DNA: TGTGCCAGCAGTCTATCCCCTTACAATGAGCAGTTCTTC

J: TRBJ1-2
V: TRBV29-1
D: -
size: few
CDR3: CSVAGTKGYTF
DNA: TGCAGCGTTGCTGGAACTAAAGGCTACACCTTC

J: TRBJ2-1
V: TRBV7-9
D: TRBD1
size: -
CDR3: CASSLPPGRGLNNEQFF
DNA: TGTGCCAGCAGCTTACCACCCGGCAGGGGGCTAAACAATGAGCAGTTCTTC

J: TRBJ1-5
V: TRBV25-1
D: -
size: once
CDR3: CASSELRTDPQPQHF
DNA: TGTGCCAGCAGTGAATTAAGGACAGACCCTCAGCCCCAGCATTTT

J: TRBJ1-2
V: TRBV7-9
D: -
size: -
CDR3: CASSIRTRSESENYGYTF
DNA: TGTGCCAGCAGCATAAGGACGCGGAGTGAGAGTGAGAACTATGGCTACACCTTC

J: TRBJ2-3
V: TRBV5-4
D: -
size: -
CDR3: CASSFRGSTDTQYF
DNA: TGTGCCAGCAGCTTTCGCGGTAGCACAGATACGCAGTATTTT

J: TRBJ2-7
V: TRBV27
D: -
size: -
CDR3: CASSAADRFSYEQYF
DNA: TGTGCCAGCAGTGCAGCGGACAGATTCTCCTACGAGCAGTACTTC

J: TRBJ2-7
V: TRBV27
D: TRBD2
size: -
CDR3: CASSWASGTREQYF
DNA: TGTGCCAGCAGTTGGGCTAGCGGGACTCGGGAGCAGTACTTC

J: TRBJ2-7
V: TRBV27
D: -
size: -
CDR3: CASGNILGYEQYF
DNA: TGTGCCAGCGGTAACATTCTAGGGTACGAGCAGTACTTC

J: TRBJ1-2
V: TRBV28
D: -
size: -
CDR3: CASNNDGYTF
DNA: TGTGCCAGCAACAACGATGGCTACACCTTC

J: TRBJ2-2
V: TRBV10-1
D: -
size: -
CDR3: CASSESTANTGELFF
DNA: TGCGCCAGCAGTGAAAGTACGGCGAACACCGGGGAGCTGTTTTTT

J: TRBJ2-3
V: TRBV7-9
D: TRBD2
size: -
CDR3: CASNLRLAGTDTQYF
DNA: TGTGCCAGCAACCTGCGACTAGCGGGAACCGATACGCAGTATTTT

J: TRBJ1-2
V: TRBV7-9
D: -
size: -
CDR3: CASSFFKRGVYGYTF
DNA: TGTGCCAGCAGCTTCTTTAAAAGAGGCGTCTATGGCTACACCTTC

J: TRBJ1-1
V: TRBV2
D: -
size: -
CDR3: CATRGDRQGAFF
DNA: TGTGCCACGCGAGGGGATCGGCAGGGAGCTTTCTTT

J: TRBJ2-7
V: TRBV21-1
D: -
size: -
CDR3: CASSNRPTTLSEERKGVASYEQYF
DNA: TGTGCCAGCAGCAACCGTCCAACCACCCTGTCGGAAGAACGTAAAGGTGTCGCAAGCTACGAGCAGTACTTC